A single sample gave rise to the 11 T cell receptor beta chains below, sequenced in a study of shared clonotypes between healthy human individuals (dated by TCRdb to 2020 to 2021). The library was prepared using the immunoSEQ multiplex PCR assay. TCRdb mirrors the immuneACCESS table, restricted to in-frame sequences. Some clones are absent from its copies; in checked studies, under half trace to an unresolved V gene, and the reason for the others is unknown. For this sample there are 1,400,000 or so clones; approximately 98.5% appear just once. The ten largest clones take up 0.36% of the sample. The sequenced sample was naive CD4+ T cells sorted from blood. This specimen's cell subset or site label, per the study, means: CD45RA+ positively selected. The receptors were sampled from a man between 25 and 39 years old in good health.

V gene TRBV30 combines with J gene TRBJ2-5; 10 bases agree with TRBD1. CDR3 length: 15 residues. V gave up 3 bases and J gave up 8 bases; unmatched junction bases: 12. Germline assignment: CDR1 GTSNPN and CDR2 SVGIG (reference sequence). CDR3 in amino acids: CAWSGTGVGWRTQYF. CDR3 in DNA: TGTGCCTGGAGCGGGACAGGGGTCGGTTGGAGAACCCAGTACTTC.

In DNA, the CDR3 is TGTGCCAGCAGCTTCGCGACAGGGAGGCTGAACACCGGGGAGCTGTTTTTT. Translating gives CASSFATGRLNTGELFF. J is TRBJ2-2 and V is TRBV7-8; the D gene is possibly TRBD1 (7 bases). Germline V gene sequence: CDR1 SGHVS, CDR2 FQNEAQ. Trimming took off 3 bases at V and 1 base at J, with 15 bases between the two ends. The CDR3 runs 17 residues.

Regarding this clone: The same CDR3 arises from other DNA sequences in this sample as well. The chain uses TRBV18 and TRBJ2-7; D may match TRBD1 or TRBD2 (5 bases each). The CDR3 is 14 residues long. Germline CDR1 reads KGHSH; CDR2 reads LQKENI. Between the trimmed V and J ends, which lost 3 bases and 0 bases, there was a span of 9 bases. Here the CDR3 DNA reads TGTGCCAGCTCACCTCCGGGACCCTCCTACGAGCAGTACTTC. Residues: CASSPPGPSYEQYF.

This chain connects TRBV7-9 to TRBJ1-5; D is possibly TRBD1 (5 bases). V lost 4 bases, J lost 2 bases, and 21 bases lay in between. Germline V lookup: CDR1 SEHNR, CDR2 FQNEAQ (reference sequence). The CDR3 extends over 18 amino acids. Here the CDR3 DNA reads TGTGCCAGCAGCTCCCCAATGGGGCTTGGGGAGGGCAATCAGCCCCAGCATTTT. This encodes CASSSPMGLGEGNQPQHF.

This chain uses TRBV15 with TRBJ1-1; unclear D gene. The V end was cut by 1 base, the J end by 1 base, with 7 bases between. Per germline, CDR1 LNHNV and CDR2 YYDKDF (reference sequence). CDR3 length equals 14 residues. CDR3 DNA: TGTGCCACCAGCAGAGTGCAGAAGAACACTGAAGCTTTCTTT. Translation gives CATSRVQKNTEAFF. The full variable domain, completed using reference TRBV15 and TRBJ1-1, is DAMVIQNPRYQVTQFGKPVTLSCSQTLNHNVMYWYQQKSSQAPKLLFHYYDKDFNNEADTPDNFQSRRPNTSFCFLDIRSPGLGDTAMYLCATSRVQKNTEAFFGQGTRLTVV.

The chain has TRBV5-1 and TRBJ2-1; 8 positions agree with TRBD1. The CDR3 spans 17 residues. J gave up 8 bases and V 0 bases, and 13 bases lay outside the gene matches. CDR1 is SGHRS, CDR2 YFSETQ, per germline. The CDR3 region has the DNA TGCGCCAGCAGCTTGGCCACGGCAGGGACAGGAGTAGATGAGCAGTTCTTC. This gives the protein CASSLATAGTGVDEQFF.

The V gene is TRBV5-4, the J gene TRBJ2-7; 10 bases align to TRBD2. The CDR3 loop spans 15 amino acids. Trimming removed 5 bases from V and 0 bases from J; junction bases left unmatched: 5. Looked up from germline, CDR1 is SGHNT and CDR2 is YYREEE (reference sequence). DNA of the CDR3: TGTGCCAGCAGTTCGGGACTAGCGAGCTCCTACGAGCAGTACTTC. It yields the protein CASSSGLASSYEQYF.

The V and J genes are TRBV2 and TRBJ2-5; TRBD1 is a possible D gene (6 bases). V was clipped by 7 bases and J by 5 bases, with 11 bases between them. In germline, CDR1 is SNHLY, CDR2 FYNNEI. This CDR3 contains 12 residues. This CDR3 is CASTDSAETQYF. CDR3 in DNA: TGTGCCAGCACGGACAGTGCGGAGACCCAGTACTTC. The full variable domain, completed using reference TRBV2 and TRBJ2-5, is EPEVTQTPSHQVTQMGQEVILRCVPISNHLYFYWYRQILGQKVEFLVSFYNNEISEKSEIFDDQFSVERPDGSNFTLKIRSTKLEDSAMYFCASTDSAETQYFGPGTRLLVL.

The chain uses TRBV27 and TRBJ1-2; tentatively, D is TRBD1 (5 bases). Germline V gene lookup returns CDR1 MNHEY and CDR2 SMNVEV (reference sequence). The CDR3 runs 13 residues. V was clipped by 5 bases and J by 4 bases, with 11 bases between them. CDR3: CASSAGTSYGYTF. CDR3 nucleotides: TGTGCCAGCAGTGCCGGGACCTCCTATGGCTACACCTTC.

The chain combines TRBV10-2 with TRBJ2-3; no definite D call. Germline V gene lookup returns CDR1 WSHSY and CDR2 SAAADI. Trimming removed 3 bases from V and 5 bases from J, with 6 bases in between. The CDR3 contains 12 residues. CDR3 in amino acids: CASSDPIDTQYF. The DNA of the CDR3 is TGCGCCAGCAGTGATCCAATAGATACGCAGTATTTT.

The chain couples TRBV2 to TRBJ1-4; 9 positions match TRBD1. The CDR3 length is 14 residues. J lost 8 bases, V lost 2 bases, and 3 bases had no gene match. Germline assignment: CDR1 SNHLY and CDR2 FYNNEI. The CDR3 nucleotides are TGTGCCAGCAGTGAATGGGGACAGGGAGAAAAACTGTTTTTT. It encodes CASSEWGQGEKLFF.